These T cell receptor beta chains were read from a single sample in a study of cytotoxic CD8 clonotypes in ibrutinib-treated CLL. Profiled with immunoSEQ multiplex PCR; TCRdb holds only in-frame clones, not every one. The sample includes around 140,000 clones, 60% to 85% of them seen just once. Sequencing was performed on PBMCs, taken after 12 months of ibrutinib treatment. The receptors stem from a human donor with chronic lymphocytic leukemia. The CDR3 runs from the conserved cysteine through the conserved F or W. Clone size is stated in some rows and not others, as once, few, many or a class when expanded.

v_call clone_size cdr3_aa
TRBV28 - CASSLWSNTGELFF
TRBV7-8 - CASGTSGVYEQYF
TRBV2 - CASSEMGPYSNQPQHF
TRBV7-3 once CASSSGAGANVLTF
TRBV10-3 - CAIRESRTGTNYGYTF
TRBV7-9 - CASSLVVREKLFF
TRBV4-2 - CASSQRWDTSYEQYF
TRBV5-1 - CASSTTGGGSYEQYF
TRBV28 - CASSLPDRGNTEAFF
TRBV7-9 - CASSPRDRDGYTF
TRBV19 many CASSISGDEKLFF
TRBV6-1 - CASSADLGAFF
TRBV4-3 - CASSQAGTRVNEQFF
TRBV2 - CASSYAGALNTGELFF
TRBV27 - CASSLWSGQGTDTQYF
TRBV6-1 few CASRYRENTGELFF
TRBV7-2 - CASSLDAGRAYEQYF
TRBV11-2 once CASSPTQVSYEQYF
TRBV10-3 - CAIRATSGGAGSTDTQYF
TRBV9 - CASSVVDRGGYTF
TRBV6-1 few CASREDPGEGTKLFF
TRBV19 - CASTARWGLSSYEQYF
TRBV14 - CASSRQGRGNYGYTF
TRBV9 - CASSVSGVTSGSSYEQYF
TRBV6-5 - CASSYSGTGNYEQYF
TRBV27 - CASSLSGVRAQHF
TRBV7-6 - CASSFGTRVAYNSPLHF
TRBV14 - CASSPGLGNSYNEQFF
TRBV28 - CASSLPQGLDGYTF
TRBV30 - CAWSVQGGKNIQYF
TRBV18 - CASSYTGGGDTEAFF
TRBV5-1 - CASRSPGQGGYNEQFF
TRBV11-2 - CASTPGTSNRDEQFF
TRBV29-1 - CSVPLTGGLGYTEAFF
TRBV7-9 - CASGGPGANVLTF
TRBV27 - CASSFLGSTEAFF
TRBV11-3 - CASSFGTSLPYGYTF
TRBV7-7 - CASSLDPEGTIYF
TRBV30 few CAWSETGAYTIYF
TRBV18 few CASSDGTGNSPLHF
TRBV7-3 - CASSPRLAGGPHEQFF
TRBV28 - CASRRGELYEQYF
TRBV28 - CASSSAGTGDHEQYF
TRBV6-5 - CASSEAGSRYEQYF
TRBV6-1 - CASSPGRNSNQPQHF
TRBV2 few CASSEAGTYLGEQYF
TRBV6-4 - CASSDSETGHSYNEQFF
TRBV13 - CASTGQVVSGELFF
TRBV11-2 - CASSLGLGTEAFF
TRBV10-3 - CAISAGGAGTGELFF
TRBV27 - CASSVITGLAGTDTQYF